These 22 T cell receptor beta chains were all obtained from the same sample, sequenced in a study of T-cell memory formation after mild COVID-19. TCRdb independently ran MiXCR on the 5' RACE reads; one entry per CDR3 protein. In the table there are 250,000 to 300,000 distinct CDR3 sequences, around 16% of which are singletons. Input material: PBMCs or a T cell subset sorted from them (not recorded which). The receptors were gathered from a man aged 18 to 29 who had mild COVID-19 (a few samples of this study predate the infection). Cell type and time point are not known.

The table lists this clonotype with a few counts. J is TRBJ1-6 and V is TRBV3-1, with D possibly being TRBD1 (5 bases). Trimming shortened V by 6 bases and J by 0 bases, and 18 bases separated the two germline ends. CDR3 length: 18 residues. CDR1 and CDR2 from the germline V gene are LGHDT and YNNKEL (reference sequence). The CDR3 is CASRSTRGLSSYNSPLHF. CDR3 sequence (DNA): TGTGCCAGCAGGTCAACTCGGGGCCTGAGCTCCTATAATTCACCCCTCCACTTT.

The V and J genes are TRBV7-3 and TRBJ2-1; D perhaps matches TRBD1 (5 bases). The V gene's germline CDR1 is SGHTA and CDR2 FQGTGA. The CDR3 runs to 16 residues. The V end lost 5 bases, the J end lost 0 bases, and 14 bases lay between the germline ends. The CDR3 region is CASSRLGLGSYNEQFF. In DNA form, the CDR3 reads TGTGCCAGCAGCCGCCTGGGGCTAGGCTCCTACAATGAGCAGTTCTTC.

This chain's CDR3 is CASSFGVHGTDTQYF. CDR3 DNA sequence: TGTGCCAGCAGCTTCGGGGTGCACGGCACAGATACGCAGTATTTT. V is TRBV7-2 and J is TRBJ2-3; maybe TRBD2 (5 bases). CDR1 and CDR2 from the germline V gene are SGHTA and FQGNSA. The CDR3 extends over 15 amino acids. V was pared by 3 bases and J by 1 base, with 11 bases between.

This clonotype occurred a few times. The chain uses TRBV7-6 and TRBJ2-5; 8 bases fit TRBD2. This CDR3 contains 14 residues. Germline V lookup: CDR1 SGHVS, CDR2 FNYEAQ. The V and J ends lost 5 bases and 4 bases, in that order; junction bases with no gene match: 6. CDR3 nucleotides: TGTGCCAGCAGCGCAAGGAGCGGGGGAGAGACCCAGTACTTC. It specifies CASSARSGGETQYF.

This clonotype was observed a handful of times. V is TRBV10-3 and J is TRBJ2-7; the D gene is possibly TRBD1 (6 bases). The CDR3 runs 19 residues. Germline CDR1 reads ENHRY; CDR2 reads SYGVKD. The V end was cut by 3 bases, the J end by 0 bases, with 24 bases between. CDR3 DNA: TGTGCCATCAGTGAAGATTTGGGGTTAGGGGCAGGGGACTCCTACGAGCAGTACTTC. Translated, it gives CAISEDLGLGAGDSYEQYF.

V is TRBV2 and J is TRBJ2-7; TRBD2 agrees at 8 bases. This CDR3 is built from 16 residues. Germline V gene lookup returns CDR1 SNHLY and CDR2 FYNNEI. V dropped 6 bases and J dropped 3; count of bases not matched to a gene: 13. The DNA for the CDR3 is TGTGCCAGCAGCCGAAACCTAGCGGGTTATGGCTACGAGCAGTACTTC. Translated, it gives CASSRNLAGYGYEQYF.

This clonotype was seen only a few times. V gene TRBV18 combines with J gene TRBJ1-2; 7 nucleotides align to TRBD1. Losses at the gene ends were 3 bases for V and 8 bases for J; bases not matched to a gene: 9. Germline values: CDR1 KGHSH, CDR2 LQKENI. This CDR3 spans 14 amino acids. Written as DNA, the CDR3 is TGTGCCAGCTCACCGGGACAGAGCGGCTTCGGCTACACCTTC. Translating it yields CASSPGQSGFGYTF.

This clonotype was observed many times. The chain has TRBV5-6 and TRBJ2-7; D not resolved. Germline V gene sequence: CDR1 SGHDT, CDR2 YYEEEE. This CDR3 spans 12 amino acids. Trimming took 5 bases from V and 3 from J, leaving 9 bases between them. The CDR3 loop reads CASSNSYYEQYF. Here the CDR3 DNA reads TGTGCCAGCAGTAACAGCTACTACGAGCAGTACTTC. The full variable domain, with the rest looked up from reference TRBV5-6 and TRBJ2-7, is DAGVTQSPTHLIKTRGQQVTLRCSPKSGHDTVSWYQQALGQGPQFIFQYYEEEERQRGNFPDRFSGHQFPNYSSELNVNALLLGDSALYLCASSNSYYEQYFGPGTRLTVT.

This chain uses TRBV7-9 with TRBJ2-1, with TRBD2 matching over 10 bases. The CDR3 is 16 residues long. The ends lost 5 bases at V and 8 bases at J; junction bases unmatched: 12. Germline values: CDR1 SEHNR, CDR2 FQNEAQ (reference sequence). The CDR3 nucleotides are TGTGCCAGCAGCCGAGTGGCAAGCGGGGGGGCTGATGAGCAGTTCTTC. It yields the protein CASSRVASGGADEQFF.

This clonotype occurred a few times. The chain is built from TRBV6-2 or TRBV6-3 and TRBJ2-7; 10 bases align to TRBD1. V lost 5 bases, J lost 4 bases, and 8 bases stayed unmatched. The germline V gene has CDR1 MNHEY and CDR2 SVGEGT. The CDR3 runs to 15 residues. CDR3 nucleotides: TGTGCCAGCAGTATACCGGGACAGGGGTTATACGAGCAGTACTTC. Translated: CASSIPGQGLYEQYF.

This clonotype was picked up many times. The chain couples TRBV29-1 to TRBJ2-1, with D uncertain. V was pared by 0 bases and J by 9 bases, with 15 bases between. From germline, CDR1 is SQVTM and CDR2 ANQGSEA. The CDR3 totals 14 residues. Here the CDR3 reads CSVEEMLVGPEQFF. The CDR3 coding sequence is TGCAGCGTTGAAGAAATGCTTGTAGGGCCTGAGCAGTTCTTC.

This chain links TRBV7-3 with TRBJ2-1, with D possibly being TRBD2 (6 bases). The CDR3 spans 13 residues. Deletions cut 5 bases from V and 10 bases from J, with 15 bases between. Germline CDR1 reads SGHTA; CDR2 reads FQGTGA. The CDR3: CASSPTGRDEQFF. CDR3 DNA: TGTGCCAGCAGCCCGACTGGGCGGGACGAGCAGTTCTTC.

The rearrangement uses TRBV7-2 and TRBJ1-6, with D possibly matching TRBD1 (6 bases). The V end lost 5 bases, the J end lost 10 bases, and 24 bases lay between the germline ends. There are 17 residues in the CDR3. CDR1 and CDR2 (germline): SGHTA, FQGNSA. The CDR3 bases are TGTGCCAGCAGCGCCGTTACAGGGTTAAGTGCGCGATCACCCCTCCACTTT. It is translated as CASSAVTGLSARSPLHF.

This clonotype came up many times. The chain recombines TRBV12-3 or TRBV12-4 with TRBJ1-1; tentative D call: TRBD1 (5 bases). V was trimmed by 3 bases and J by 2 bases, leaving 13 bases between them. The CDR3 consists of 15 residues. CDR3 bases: TGTGCCAGCAGTTTTGGTGGGACGGTAAACACTGAAGCTTTCTTT. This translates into CASSFGGTVNTEAFF.

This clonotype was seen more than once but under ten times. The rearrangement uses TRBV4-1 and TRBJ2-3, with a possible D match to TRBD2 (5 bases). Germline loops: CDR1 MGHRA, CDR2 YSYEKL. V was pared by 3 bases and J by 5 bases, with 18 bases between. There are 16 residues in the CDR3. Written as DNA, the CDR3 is TGCGCCAGCAGCCATACCGGAAGCGGTCTCAGAGATACGCAGTATTTT. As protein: CASSHTGSGLRDTQYF.

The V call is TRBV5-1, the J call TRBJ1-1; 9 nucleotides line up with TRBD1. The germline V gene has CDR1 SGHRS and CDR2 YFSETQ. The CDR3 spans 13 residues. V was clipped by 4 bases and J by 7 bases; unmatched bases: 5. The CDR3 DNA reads TGCGCCAGCAGCACAGGACAGGGGAATGAAGCTTTCTTT. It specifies CASSTGQGNEAFF. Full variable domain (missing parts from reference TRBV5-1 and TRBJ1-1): KAGVTQTPRYLIKTRGQQVTLSCSPISGHRSVSWYQQTPGQGLQFLFEYFSETQRNKGNFPGRFSGRQFSNSRSEMNVSTLELGDSALYLCASSTGQGNEAFFGQGTRLTVV.

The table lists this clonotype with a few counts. The CDR3 DNA sequence: TGCGCCAGCAGCCAAGGGGGCGGCGAGGCTTTCTTT. The encoded protein is CASSQGGGEAFF. This chain links TRBV4-1 with TRBJ1-1, with D perhaps matching TRBD1 (5 bases). The V end was cut by 1 base, the J end by 11 bases, with 11 bases between. CDR3 length: 12 residues. The germline CDR1 and CDR2 sequences are MGHRA and YSYEKL.

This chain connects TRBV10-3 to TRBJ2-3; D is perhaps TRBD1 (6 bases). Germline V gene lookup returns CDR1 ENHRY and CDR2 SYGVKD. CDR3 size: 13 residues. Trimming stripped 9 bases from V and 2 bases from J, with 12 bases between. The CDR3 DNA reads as TGTGCCATATACCAGGGGATCACAGATACGCAGTATTTT. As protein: CAIYQGITDTQYF.

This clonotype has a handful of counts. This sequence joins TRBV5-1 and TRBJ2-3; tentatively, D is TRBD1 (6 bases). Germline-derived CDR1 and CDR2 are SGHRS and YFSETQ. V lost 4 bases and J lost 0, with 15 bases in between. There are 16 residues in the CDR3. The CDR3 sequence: CASSGLQGSSTDTQYF. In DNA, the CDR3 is TGCGCCAGCAGCGGGTTACAGGGTTCTAGCACAGATACGCAGTATTTT.

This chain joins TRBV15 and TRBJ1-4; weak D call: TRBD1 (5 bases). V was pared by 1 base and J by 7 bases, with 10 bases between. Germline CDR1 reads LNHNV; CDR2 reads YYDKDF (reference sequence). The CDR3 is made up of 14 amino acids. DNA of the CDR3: TGTGCCACCAGCAGAGGGGGACGAGTTGAAAAACTGTTTTTT. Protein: CATSRGGRVEKLFF. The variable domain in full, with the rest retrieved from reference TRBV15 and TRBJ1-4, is DAMVIQNPRYQVTQFGKPVTLSCSQTLNHNVMYWYQQKSSQAPKLLFHYYDKDFNNEADTPDNFQSRRPNTSFCFLDIRSPGLGDTAMYLCATSRGGRVEKLFFGSGTQLSVL.

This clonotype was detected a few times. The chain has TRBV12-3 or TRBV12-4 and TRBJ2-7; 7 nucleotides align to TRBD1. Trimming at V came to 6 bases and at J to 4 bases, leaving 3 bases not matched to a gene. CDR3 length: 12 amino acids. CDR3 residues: CASSWGQYEQYF. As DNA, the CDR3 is TGTGCCAGCAGCTGGGGACAGTACGAGCAGTACTTC.

DNA for the CDR3: TGTGCCAGCGGAGCCGGGGCTAGCGGCACAGATACGCAGTATTTT. It is translated as CASGAGASGTDTQYF. This sequence joins TRBV7-6 and TRBJ2-3; tentative D call: TRBD2 (6 bases). The germline V gene encodes CDR1 SGHVS and CDR2 FNYEAQ. This CDR3 has 15 amino acids. Trimming took off 8 bases at V and 1 base at J, with 16 bases between the two ends.